This TCR beta chain comes out of a study of cytomegalovirus exposure and HLA in healthy donors. Study as a whole: The study's early data release held some 85 million unique TCRs from HLA-typed donors. Study outcomes and limitations: Compared with the roughly 700-donor mean, an Asian-associated ancestry cluster reportedly had fewer N-insertions, according to a later analysis. Later analysis associated a missense DCLRE1C variant with TCR beta V- and J-gene trimming.

The CDR3 has 16 residues. The V segment lost 4 bases and the J segment 4 bases; nucleotides outside the gene matches: 5. Per the germline V gene, CDR1 is SGHRS and CDR2 is YFSETQ. As regards this clone: The antigen remains undetermined.

13 Jbeta primers and 60 Vbeta primers were used for the PCR. TCRdb's copy holds only in-frame clones and misses some; the assay was immunoSEQ multiplex PCR. The sample lists 210,000 or so clones; approximately 83% were seen once. The sequence derives from a boy aged 2-9 years in good health and CMV-seronegative. The sequenced sample was PBMCs. The V call is TRBV5-1, the J call TRBJ2-2; 12 bases match TRBD2. In DNA form, the CDR3 reads TGCGCCAGCAGCCCCGGGACTAGCGGGTCCACCGGGGAGCTGTTTTTT. Protein product: CASSPGTSGSTGELFF.